The present TCR beta chain was sequenced within a study of OX40 agonist ivuxolimab in advanced cancers. Points from the study as a whole: Mean expanded clone counts were higher in CD8+ than CD4+ T cells.

Concerning this clone: Its matching antigen is unknown.

The data were produced by immunoSEQ multiplex PCR, yet TCRdb's version contains in-frame clones alone and is incomplete. The sample gives about 19,000 clones, 85% to 90% of which show up once; around 50% is in the top ten. The receptor was isolated from an adult with an advanced solid tumor such as melanoma, head and neck, liver or kidney cancer. Sequences were derived from CD4+ or CD8+ T cells sorted from blood, sampled in a trial of the OX40 agonist ivuxolimab.

The DNA of the CDR3 is TGTGCCAGTAGTATAGCCCTACTAGCGGGAGTCACAGATACGCAGTATTTT. Amino acids: CASSIALLAGVTDTQYF. The chain couples TRBV19 to TRBJ2-3; 11 nucleotides match TRBD2. V dropped 1 base and J dropped 2; count of bases not matched to a gene: 5. CDR1 and CDR2 from the germline V gene are LNHDA and SQIVND (reference sequence). The CDR3 is 17 residues long.